One sample yielded the 32 T cell receptor beta chains listed below, sequenced in a study of T cells in women clearing cervical HPV infection. Clones were sequenced by immunoSEQ multiplex PCR, and TCRdb holds only the in-frame ones, with some missing. Its table lists 21,000 or so clones. Sequenced sample: blood buffy coat. The receptor set was obtained from a woman between 18 and 70 years old with a cervical HPV16 infection that either progressed to CIN3+ or cleared (not recorded which).

Regarding this clone: The CDR3 end falls 3 residues outside the read, so it is completed with the germline J gene. The V call is TRBV13, the J call TRBJ1-2; D call uncertain. The CDR3 has 12 amino acids. Germline CDR1 is PRHDT and CDR2 is FYEKMQ (reference sequence). The V and J ends lost 5 bases and 7 bases respectively, with 11 bases between them. The chain's CDR3 is CASSARNGGYTF. The DNA read from the CDR3 is TGTGCCAGCAGCGCGAGAAACGGTGGC.

This clone is deemed medium-sized by its frequency. Read coverage stops 3 residues before the CDR3 terminus; the germline J gene supplies the remainder. The gene calls are TRBV29-1 and TRBJ2-7; 7 positions agree with TRBD2. This CDR3 is 14 amino acids long. J was trimmed by 3 bases and V by 3 bases; bases with no gene match: 8. The germline gives CDR1 SQVTM, CDR2 ANQGSEA. CDR3: CSVEVSGRYYEQYF. Incomplete CDR3 DNA: TGCAGCGTTGAGGTTAGCGGGCGCTACTACGAG.

A word on this clone: The read finishes 3 residues shy of the CDR3 end, and the germline J gene is used to complete it. The J gene is TRBJ1-4, the V gene TRBV11-2, with D perhaps matching TRBD1 (6 bases). The CDR3 is made up of 13 amino acids. Between the trimmed V and J ends, which lost 5 bases and 7 bases, there was a span of 11 bases. Germline-derived CDR1 and CDR2 are SGHAT and FQNNGV. CDR3 region: CASSPGQFEKLFF. The DNA read from the CDR3 is TGTGCCAGCAGCCCTGGACAGTTTGAAAAA.

As regards this clone: Sequencing ends 3 residues short of the CDR3 end; the germline J gene provides the rest. The rearrangement links TRBV10-3 to TRBJ2-7; 8 bases are shared with TRBD1. CDR1 is ENHRY and CDR2 is SYGVKD in the germline V gene. V dropped 8 bases and J dropped 4; count of bases not matched to a gene: 4. This CDR3 region has 12 residues. Incomplete CDR3 DNA: TGTGCCATCGGACAGGGTTTATACGAG. Protein sequence: CAIGQGLYE. The whole CDR3 reads CAIGQGLYEQYF.

In regard to this clone: Read sequence stops 3 residues before the CDR3 end, and the germline J gene provides the missing end. V is TRBV30 and J is TRBJ2-7, with TRBD2 identical over 12 bases. CDR3 size: 16 residues. Germline-derived CDR1 and CDR2 are GTSNPN and SVGIG (reference sequence). Germline trimming cut 3 bases from V and 6 bases from J; bases unmatched to any gene: 12. The covered CDR3 bases are TGTGCCTGGAGGAAGACTAGCGGGAGTAACCTACGCGAG. It specifies CAWRKTSGSNLRE. The CDR3 as a whole reads CAWRKTSGSNLREQYF.

The CDR3 sequence is CSAEEGQGNEQFF. CDR3 DNA (partial): TGCAGTGCTGAGGAGGGCCAGGGGAATGAG. The J gene is TRBJ2-1, the V gene TRBV20-1; D possibly uses TRBD1 or TRBD2 (6 bases each). The CDR3 end is not reached by the read, which stops 3 residues before it; the germline J gene fills it in. Trimming removed 5 bases from V and 7 bases from J, with 15 bases in between. Per germline, CDR1 DFQATT and CDR2 SNEGSKA (reference sequence). The CDR3 length is 13 residues.

A word on this clone: The read terminates 3 residues ahead of where the CDR3 ends, so the germline J gene completes it. V gene TRBV6-1 combines with J gene TRBJ1-3; D is possibly TRBD1 (5 bases). The V end was cut by 2 bases, the J end by 0 bases, with 11 bases between. The germline gives CDR1 MNHNS, CDR2 SASEGT. The CDR3 covers 16 residues. CDR3 sequence reads: CASSELPGLSGNTIYF. The CDR3 bases that were read are TGTGCCAGCAGTGAATTGCCAGGGCTCTCTGGAAACACC.

To note about this clone: The read halts 3 residues ahead of the CDR3 end, with the missing end drawn from the germline J gene. The genes are TRBV11-2 and TRBJ2-7, with D possibly TRBD1 on 5 matching bases. CDR1 is SGHAT, CDR2 FQNNGV, per germline. The CDR3 loop spans 15 amino acids. V lost 1 base and J lost 5, with 15 bases in between. The part of the CDR3 DNA that was read is TGTGCCAGCAGCTTAGTGGGTGGGGCTATGGACGAG. The encoded protein is CASSLVGGAMDE. The entire CDR3 reads CASSLVGGAMDEQYF.

Comments on this clone: The read stops 3 residues short of the end of the CDR3; the missing end is completed from the germline J gene. The chain joins TRBV19 to TRBJ1-1, with D perhaps matching TRBD1 (6 bases). This CDR3 has 15 amino acids. CDR1 LNHDA and CDR2 SQIVND come from the germline V gene (reference sequence). CDR3 protein: CASSIDQGGGSEAFF. The DNA read from the CDR3 is TGTGCCAGTAGTATAGATCAAGGGGGTGGCTCCGAA. Complete variable domain (other parts from reference TRBV19 and TRBJ1-1): DGGITQSPKYLFRKEGQNVTLSCEQNLNHDAMYWYRQDPGQGLRLIYYSQIVNDFQKGDIAEGYSVSREKKESFPLTVTSAQKNPTAFYLCASSIDQGGGSEAFFGQGTRLTVV.

A note on this clone: The CDR3 extends 3 residues past the end of the read, so its final part is completed from the germline J gene. The chain is built from TRBV13 and TRBJ2-1; 9 bases align to TRBD1. Germline V gene sequence: CDR1 PRHDT, CDR2 FYEKMQ (reference sequence). The CDR3 totals 15 residues. The ends lost 4 bases at V and 2 bases at J; junction bases unmatched: 3. CDR3: CASSSTGGPYNEQFF. The CDR3 bases that were read are TGTGCCAGCAGCTCTACAGGGGGCCCCTACAATGAG.

About this clone itself: The read falls 3 residues short of the CDR3 end, and the missing part is taken from the germline J gene. The rearrangement uses TRBV15 and TRBJ2-7; D not resolved. There are 12 residues in the CDR3. Germline lookup yields CDR1 LNHNV and CDR2 YYDKDF (reference sequence). Trimming removed 0 bases from V and 3 bases from J, with 3 bases in between. The CDR3 sequence is CATSRDNYEQYF. The part of the CDR3 DNA that was read is TGTGCCACCAGCAGAGACAACTACGAG.

As regards this clone: Read coverage stops 3 residues before the CDR3 terminus; the germline J gene supplies the remainder. The rearrangement links TRBV19 to TRBJ1-1; D ambiguous. There are 13 residues in the CDR3. V lost 4 bases to trimming and J lost 3 bases, with 9 bases between them. From germline, CDR1 is LNHDA and CDR2 SQIVND (reference sequence). CDR3 amino acids: CASSTGRYTEAFF. CDR3 DNA, as far as it was read: TGTGCCAGTAGTACAGGAAGATACACTGAA.

In regard to this clone: The read ends 3 residues before the CDR3 terminus; that terminus is restored from the germline J gene. V is TRBV6-1 and J is TRBJ2-3; D unclear. The CDR3 has 14 residues. The germline V and J ends were trimmed by 3 bases and 0 bases, with 7 bases remaining between them. CDR1 MNHNS and CDR2 SASEGT come from the germline V gene. The CDR3 bases that were read are TGTGCCAGCAGTGATCTTAAAAGCACAGATACG. It codes for CASSDLKSTDT. The complete CDR3 sequence is CASSDLKSTDTQYF.

Details on this clone: The read finishes 3 residues shy of the CDR3 end, and the germline J gene is used to complete it. The chain couples TRBV20-1 to TRBJ2-5; 10 bases line up with TRBD2. Per germline, CDR1 DFQATT and CDR2 SNEGSKA (reference sequence). CDR3 length: 16 amino acids. With V trimmed by 3 bases and J by 4 bases, 11 bases remained unmatched. Partial CDR3 DNA: TGCAGTGCTAGTCGACCTAGCGGGAGTACTGGAGAGACC. Its protein is CSASRPSGSTGET. The entire CDR3 is CSASRPSGSTGETQYF.

A remark on this clone: The missing CDR3 end, 3 residues past where the read stops, is filled in from the germline J gene. The rearrangement links TRBV14 to TRBJ2-7; D unresolved. The CDR3 covers 12 residues. V was trimmed by 4 bases and J by 2 bases, leaving 6 bases between them. Looked up from germline, CDR1 is SGHDN and CDR2 is FVKESK. The DNA read from the CDR3 is TGTGCCAGCAGCCCAAGCGCCTACGAG. Its translation is CASSPSAYE. The full CDR3 protein is CASSPSAYEQYF.

With regard to this clone: The read stops 3 residues short of the end of the CDR3; the missing end is completed from the germline J gene. J is TRBJ2-6 and V is TRBV7-9; D gene unclear. CDR1 is SEHNR and CDR2 is FQNEAQ in the germline V gene (reference sequence). The CDR3 is made up of 15 amino acids. The V and J ends lost 5 bases and 0 bases respectively, with 8 bases between them. CDR3 DNA (partial): TGTGCCAGCAGCCTTCACTCCTCTGGGGCCAACGTC. This encodes CASSLHSSGANV. The complete CDR3 reads CASSLHSSGANVLTF.

A word on this clone: The CDR3 end is not reached by the read, which stops 3 residues before it; the germline J gene fills it in. V gene TRBV20-1 combines with J gene TRBJ1-6, with D hard to call. This CDR3 spans 13 amino acids. Trimming stripped 1 base from V and 10 bases from J, with 11 bases between. The germline CDR1 and CDR2 sequences are DFQATT and SNEGSKA (reference sequence). CDR3 sequence reads: CSARGAGQSPLHF. The CDR3 DNA, read in part, is TGCAGTGCTAGAGGGGCAGGTCAGTCACCC.

Comments on this clone: The CDR3 extends 3 residues past the end of the read, so its final part is completed from the germline J gene. The chain recombines TRBV12-3 or TRBV12-4 with TRBJ1-4, with TRBD1 matching 8 bases. The CDR3 totals 12 residues. CDR3 protein: CASRLNRGKLFF. The sequenced CDR3 bases are TGTGCCAGCAGGCTAAACAGGGGGAAA.

On this clone: The CDR3 extends 3 residues past the end of the read, so its final part is completed from the germline J gene. This chain uses TRBV29-1 with TRBJ2-1; tentative D call: TRBD2 (5 bases). V lost 6 bases, J lost 2 bases, and 14 bases lay in between. CDR3 length equals 14 residues. Germline loops: CDR1 SQVTM, CDR2 ANQGSEA. The chain's CDR3 is CSVRSGPPYNEQFF. Partial CDR3 DNA: TGCAGCGTAAGAAGCGGACCCCCCTACAATGAG.

Details on this clone: The observed sequence ends 3 residues before the CDR3 terminus, with the missing tail filled in from the germline J gene. The chain joins TRBV5-1 to TRBJ2-3; D uncertain. Germline-derived CDR1 and CDR2 are SGHRS and YFSETQ. The CDR3 runs to 12 residues. V shed 1 base and J shed 8 bases, with 8 bases lying between them. The CDR3 bases that were read are TGCGCCAGCAGCTTGTCGAGTAGTACG. Translated, it gives CASSLSSST. The CDR3 in its entirety is CASSLSSSTQYF.

Concerning this clone itself: The CDR3 extends 3 residues past the end of the read, so its final part is completed from the germline J gene. This chain uses TRBV19 with TRBJ2-2; 7 positions match TRBD1. CDR3 size: 16 residues. Germline V gives CDR1 LNHDA, CDR2 SQIVND (reference sequence). The CDR3 spells CASSIVGGFGANVLFF. CDR3 bases read: TGTGCCAGTAGTATAGTAGGGGGCTTTGGGGCCAACGTG.

In regard to this clone: From the germline J gene comes the end of the CDR3, since the read stops 3 residues before it. The chain employs TRBV7-3 and TRBJ2-3; 8 bases are shared with TRBD2. CDR1 and CDR2 from the germline V gene are SGHTA and FQGTGA. The CDR3 totals 15 residues. Trimming took 5 bases from V and 2 from J; bases not matched to a gene: 6. The CDR3: CASSASGGVTDTQYF. The sequenced part of the CDR3 DNA is TGTGCCAGCAGCGCCAGCGGGGGCGTCACAGATACG.

CDR3 DNA (partial): TGTGCCAGCAGCCAAGGGTTAGTCGCAGATACG. Translating gives CASSQGLVADT. The full CDR3 protein is CASSQGLVADTQYF. The chain carries TRBV3-1 (or the pseudogene TRBV3-2) and TRBJ2-3; D gene ambiguous. Read coverage stops 3 residues before the CDR3 terminus; the germline J gene supplies the remainder. Germline V lookup: CDR1 LGHDT, CDR2 YNNKEL (reference sequence). Trimming took 1 base from V and 4 from J, leaving 9 bases between them. This CDR3 is built from 14 residues.

With respect to this clone: Read coverage stops 3 residues before the CDR3 terminus; the germline J gene supplies the remainder. V usage is TRBV7-3 and J usage is TRBJ2-3; 8 bases line up with TRBD2. The CDR3 loop spans 14 amino acids. Per germline, CDR1 SGHTA and CDR2 FQGTGA. The CDR3 DNA, read in part, is TGTGCCAGCAGCAGATCGGGGGGGCCGGAGACG. Protein sequence: CASSRSGGPET. The full-length CDR3 reads as CASSRSGGPETQYF.

Note on this clone: The DNA ends 3 residues before the CDR3 does, and the rest of the CDR3 is filled in from the germline J gene. The chain joins TRBV2 to TRBJ1-5; possibly TRBD1 for D (6 bases). The CDR3 runs to 13 residues. CDR1 and CDR2 (germline): SNHLY, FYNNEI. V was trimmed by 6 bases and J by 3 bases, leaving 9 bases between them. The CDR3 region is CASRDSFNQPQHF. Incomplete CDR3 DNA: TGTGCCAGCAGGGACAGTTTCAATCAGCCC.

The CDR3 loop reads CASSGRKNEAFF. CDR3 DNA (partial): TGTGCCAGCAGCGGCCGAAAAAATGAA. This chain links TRBV7-9 with TRBJ1-1; no definite D call. The read terminates 3 residues before the CDR3 end, so the remaining end is supplied by the germline J gene. This CDR3 region has 12 residues. The germline V gene has CDR1 SEHNR and CDR2 FQNEAQ (reference sequence). The V and J ends lost 5 bases and 7 bases respectively, with 11 bases between them.

Worth noting for this clone: The read is 3 residues too short to cover the CDR3 end, so that end is filled in from the germline J gene. The chain links TRBV29-1 to TRBJ1-6; unclear D gene. This CDR3 is built from 16 residues. Trimming removed 4 bases from V and 9 bases from J, with 22 bases in between. Per the germline V gene, CDR1 is SQVTM and CDR2 is ANQGSEA. CDR3 region: CSVVVDGRGSGSPLHF. The part of the CDR3 DNA that was read is TGCAGCGTTGTGGTAGATGGACGGGGATCGGGTTCACCC.

On this clone itself: From the germline J gene comes the end of the CDR3, since the read stops 3 residues before it. V usage is TRBV30 and J usage is TRBJ1-4; TRBD1 agrees at 7 bases. Per the germline V gene, CDR1 is GTSNPN and CDR2 is SVGIG (reference sequence). The length of the CDR3 is 17 residues. V shed 4 bases, J shed 4 bases, and the junction held 15 bases outside the gene matches. The CDR3 sequence is CAWKPGRQGALNEKLFF. CDR3 bases read: TGTGCCTGGAAACCGGGGAGACAGGGAGCCCTTAATGAAAAA. The complete variable domain, with remaining parts taken from reference TRBV30 and TRBJ1-4, reads SQTIHQWPATLVQPVGSPLSLECTVEGTSNPNLYWYRQAAGRGLQLLFYSVGIGQISSEVPQNLSASRPQDRQFILSSKKLLLSDSGFYLCAWKPGRQGALNEKLFFGSGTQLSVL.

Of note for this clone: Sequencing ends 3 residues short of the CDR3 end; the germline J gene provides the rest. The chain recombines TRBV20-1 with TRBJ1-2; D unclear. V was cut by 0 bases and J by 3 bases, with 14 bases left in between. Per germline, CDR1 DFQATT and CDR2 SNEGSKA (reference sequence). This CDR3 contains 15 residues. The sequenced part of the CDR3 DNA is TGCAGTGCTAGAGATTCCCAGTACCAGGACTATGGC. Residues: CSARDSQYQDYG. The full-length CDR3 reads as CSARDSQYQDYGYTF.

Note on this clone: The CDR3 goes on 3 residues after the read ends, and that part is filled in from the germline J gene. The chain combines TRBV11-2 with TRBJ1-1; D possibly corresponds to TRBD1 (5 bases). The CDR3 length is 15 residues. CDR1 SGHAT and CDR2 FQNNGV come from the germline V gene. Deletions cut 5 bases from V and 1 base from J, with 14 bases between. The CDR3 spells CASSDRQTENTEAFF. The part of the CDR3 DNA that was read is TGTGCCAGCAGCGACCGACAGACGGAGAACACTGAA.

As for this clone: Sequencing ends 3 residues short of the CDR3 end; the germline J gene provides the rest. The rearrangement joins TRBV20-1 to TRBJ2-5, with TRBD2 matching over 10 bases. Unmatched junction bases numbered 11, after V lost 6 bases and J lost 1 base. The CDR3 is made up of 16 amino acids. Germline-derived CDR1 and CDR2 are DFQATT and SNEGSKA (reference sequence). CDR3 sequence: CSASHERGGSQETQYF. The CDR3 DNA, read in part, is TGCAGTGCCAGCCACGAGCGGGGGGGCTCCCAAGAGACC.

The covered CDR3 bases are TGTGCCAGCAGTGTAGCACAGGGTATGGCACCC. Its translation: CASSVAQGMAP. The whole CDR3 is CASSVAQGMAPLHF. The V and J genes are TRBV7-2 and TRBJ1-6; tentatively, D is TRBD1 (6 bases). The read ends 3 residues before the CDR3 terminus; that terminus is restored from the germline J gene. The CDR3 loop spans 14 amino acids. Germline V lookup: CDR1 SGHTA, CDR2 FQGNSA. V lost 6 bases, J lost 11 bases, and 17 bases lay in between.